This T cell receptor beta chain emerged from a study of T cells in women clearing cervical HPV infection. The protocol was immunoSEQ multiplex PCR, while the TCRdb copy is restricted to in-frame clones and leaves out a portion. This repertoire comprises roughly 38,000 clones; its ten largest clones make up under 8.5%. Points on this clone: The CDR3 end falls 3 residues outside the read, so it is completed with the germline J gene.

The CDR3 runs to 15 residues. The germline CDR1 and CDR2 sequences are MNHEY and SVGEGT. Trimming took 2 bases from V and 0 from J, leaving 10 bases between them. The TCR was taken from a woman between 18 and 69 years old with a cervical HPV16 infection that either progressed to CIN3+ or cleared (not recorded which). The chain is built from TRBV6-2 or TRBV6-3 and TRBJ2-5; TRBD1 is a possible D gene (5 bases). The sequenced sample consisted of blood buffy coat. The sequenced CDR3 bases are TGTGCCAGCAGTTACGGGGCTTACAACCAAGAGACC. Protein product: CASSYGAYNQET. The whole CDR3 sequence is CASSYGAYNQETQYF.